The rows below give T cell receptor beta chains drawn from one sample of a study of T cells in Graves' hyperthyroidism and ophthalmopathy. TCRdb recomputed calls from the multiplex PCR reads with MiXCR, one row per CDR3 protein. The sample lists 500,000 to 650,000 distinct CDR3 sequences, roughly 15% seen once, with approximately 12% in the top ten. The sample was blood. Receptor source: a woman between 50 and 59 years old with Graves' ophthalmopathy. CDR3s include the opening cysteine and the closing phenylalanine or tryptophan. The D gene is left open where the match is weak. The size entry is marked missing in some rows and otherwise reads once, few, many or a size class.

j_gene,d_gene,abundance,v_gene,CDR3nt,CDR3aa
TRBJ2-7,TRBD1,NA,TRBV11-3,TGTGCCAGCAGCTACAATGGACAGGTTCCTTCCTACGAGCAGTACTTC,CASSYNGQVPSYEQYF
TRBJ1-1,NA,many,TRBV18,TGTGCCAGCTCACCAATTACTACGACTATCATGAACACTGAAGCTTTCTTT,CASSPITTTIMNTEAFF
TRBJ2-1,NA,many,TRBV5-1,TGCGCCAGCAGCTTGGGAAGTCAATCCTACAATGAGCAGTTCTTC,CASSLGSQSYNEQFF
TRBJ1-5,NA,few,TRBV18,TGTGCCAGCTCACCGGCCCCCAATCAGCCCCAGCATTTT,CASSPAPNQPQHF
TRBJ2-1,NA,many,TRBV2,TGTGCCAGCAGTGATACTTACAATGAGCAGTTCTTC,CASSDTYNEQFF
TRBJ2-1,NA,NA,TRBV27,TGTGCCAGCAGTTTATTGGGAGCCAATGAGCAGTTCTTC,CASSLLGANEQFF
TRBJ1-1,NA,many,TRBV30,TGTGCCTGGAGCCGGGTTACGTCCAGCGCTGAAGCTTTCTTT,CAWSRVTSSAEAFF
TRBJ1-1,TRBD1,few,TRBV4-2,TGTGCCAGAGGACAGGGATGCACTGAAGCTTTCTTT,CARGQGCTEAFF
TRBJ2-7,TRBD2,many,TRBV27,TGTGCCAGCAGTTCAACGACTAGCGGGAGGGTAATCTCCTACGAGCAGTACTTC,CASSSTTSGRVISYEQYF
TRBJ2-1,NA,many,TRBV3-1,TGTGCCAGCAGCCGCCAAATCAATGAGCAGTTCTTC,CASSRQINEQFF
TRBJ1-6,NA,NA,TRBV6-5,TGTGCCAGCAGTTGGACCGGACGGAATAATTCACCCCTCCACTTT,CASSWTGRNNSPLHF
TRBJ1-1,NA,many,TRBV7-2,TGTGCCACTTCGGGCAGGGCTTACACTGAAGCTTTCTTT,CATSGRAYTEAFF
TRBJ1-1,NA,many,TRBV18,TGTGCCAGCTCACGTAAGGCGAACACTGAAGCTTTCTTT,CASSRKANTEAFF
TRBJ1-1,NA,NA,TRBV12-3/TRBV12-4,TGTGCCAGCGGGGGAATTCATGTGAACACTGAAGCTTTCTTT,CASGGIHVNTEAFF
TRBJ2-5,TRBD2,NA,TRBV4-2,TGTGCCAGCAGGGTAGCGGGACCCTCGACCCAGTACTTC,CASRVAGPSTQYF
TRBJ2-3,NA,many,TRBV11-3,TGTGCCAGCAGCATATTATTCCCAGGGGCCGGCCGCACAGATACGCAGTATTTT,CASSILFPGAGRTDTQYF
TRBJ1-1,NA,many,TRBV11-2,TGTGCCAGCAGCTTAAATCCTGATCCGGTCACTGAAGCTTTCTTT,CASSLNPDPVTEAFF
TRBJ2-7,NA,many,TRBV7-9,TGTGCCAGCAGCTTAGCAGGACTGGAGAAATACGAGCAGTACTTC,CASSLAGLEKYEQYF
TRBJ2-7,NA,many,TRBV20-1,TGCAGTGCTAGAGGCGGAATCGGCGGGTACGAGCAGTACTTC,CSARGGIGGYEQYF
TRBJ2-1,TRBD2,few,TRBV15,TGTGCCACCAGCAGAGAGGCTAGCGGGAGAGTGGGGGAGCAGTTCTTC,CATSREASGRVGEQFF
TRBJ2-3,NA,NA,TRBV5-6,TGTGCCAGCAGCTTGGGGTCGAGAGATACGCGGTATTTT,CASSLGSRDTRYF
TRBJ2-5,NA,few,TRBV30,TGTGCCTGGAGTGTACGCCGCACGGCGTTGGAGACCCAGTACTTC,CAWSVRRTALETQYF
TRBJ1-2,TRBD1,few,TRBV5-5,TGTGCCAGCAGCTCCCAGACAGGGTTCAACTATGGCTACACCTTC,CASSSQTGFNYGYTF
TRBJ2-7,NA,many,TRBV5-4,TGTGCCGTAACAGGGTCCTACGAGCAGTACTTC,CAVTGSYEQYF
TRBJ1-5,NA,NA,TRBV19,TGTGCCAGTAGTATTCTCACAGGTGCCCTCAATCAGCCCCAGCATTTT,CASSILTGALNQPQHF
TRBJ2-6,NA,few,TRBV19,TGTGCCAGTAGTAGAGCCTTACCCACCGATTCTGGGGCCAACGTCCTGACTTTC,CASSRALPTDSGANVLTF
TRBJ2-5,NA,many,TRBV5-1,TGCGCCAGCAGCTACGGACAGTCTGGGGAGACCCAGTACTTC,CASSYGQSGETQYF
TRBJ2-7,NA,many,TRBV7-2,TGTGCCAGCAGCTTATCGACAGCGCGAAACGAGCAGTACTTC,CASSLSTARNEQYF
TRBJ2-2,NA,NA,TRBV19,TGTGCCAGTAGTATGTTCGGGAAGAACACCGGGGAGCTGTTTTTT,CASSMFGKNTGELFF
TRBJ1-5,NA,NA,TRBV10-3,TGTGCCATCAGTGAGAGTCGGGGACCAGGGGCTATGGGCAATCAGCCCCAGCATTTT,CAISESRGPGAMGNQPQHF